This note documents a single T cell receptor (beta chain) sequence. Its antigen remains unidentified. The CDR3 spans 14 residues. Germline-derived CDR1 and CDR2 are SGHRS and YFSETQ. The ends were cut back, 0 bases at V and 3 bases at J, with 9 bases in the middle. These data come from a study of early T cells in non-severe SARS-CoV-2 infection. Study at large: Chains from this unsorted whole-blood bulk RNA could not be paired. Study results and caveats: VDJdb matching favored anti-spike CD8 responses, missing private and CD4 specificities.

Attachment of unique molecular identifiers to individual cDNA molecules was performed. TCRdb analysed the 5' RACE reads with MiXCR anew, one entry per CDR3 protein. This table has about 61,000 distinct CDR3 sequences, approximately 9% appearing once. The J gene is TRBJ2-5, the V gene TRBV5-1, with D unclear. The specimen sequenced was whole blood. This clonotype originated in an adult who was a healthcare worker with PCR-confirmed SARS-CoV-2 infection or an uninfected control (not recorded which). This chain's CDR3 is CASSLGSAEETQYF. Written as DNA, the CDR3 is TGCGCCAGCAGCTTGGGGTCAGCCGAAGAGACCCAGTACTTC.